The clone carrying this T cell receptor beta chain appeared once. These data come from a study of OX40 agonist ivuxolimab in advanced cancers. The germline CDR1 and CDR2 sequences are SGHNT and YENEEA. This CDR3 region has 15 residues. V shed 0 bases and J shed 0 bases, with 7 bases lying between them. Generated by immunoSEQ multiplex PCR, the TCRdb table keeps only in-frame clones and is missing some. The sample records roughly 120,000 clones, about nine tenths being singletons. This specimen was CD4+ or CD8+ T cells sorted from blood, taken in a trial of the OX40 agonist ivuxolimab. This clonotype was sampled from an adult with an advanced solid tumor such as melanoma, head and neck, liver or kidney cancer. V gene TRBV11-3 combines with J gene TRBJ2-3; D is unresolved. CDR3 amino acids: CASSLDPQSTDTQYF. Here the CDR3 DNA reads TGTGCCAGCAGCTTAGATCCGCAGAGCACAGATACGCAGTATTTT. Complete variable domain (other parts from reference TRBV11-3 and TRBJ2-3): EAGVVQSPRYKIIEKKQPVAFWCNPISGHNTLYWYLQNLGQGPELLIRYENEEAVDDSQLPKDRFSAERLKGVDSTLKIQPAELGDSAVYLCASSLDPQSTDTQYFGPGTRLTVL.